A selection of T cell receptor beta chains follows, all from one sample in a study of PD-1 blockade in classical Hodgkin lymphoma. The assay was immunoSEQ multiplex PCR, and TCRdb's table has in-frame clones only and misses some. The data contain 20,000 to 25,000 clones, about 68% of them singletons. This specimen consisted of peripheral blood mononuclear cells (PBMCs), obtained at baseline. The receptors were sampled from a human donor with classical Hodgkin lymphoma. CDR3s include the opening cysteine and the closing phenylalanine or tryptophan. The order of the fields is V gene, J gene, CDR3 protein.

>TRBV6-5|TRBJ2-3
CASSLYRGSLTDTQYF
>TRBV6-6|TRBJ1-5
CASRSITDGINQPQHF
>TRBV19|TRBJ1-1
CASSSGQGHTEAFF
>TRBV29-1|TRBJ2-5
CSVDSGILRETQYF
>TRBV6-1|TRBJ1-1
CASSESRTGIDTEAFF
>TRBV18|TRBJ2-3
CASSPRQGEADTQYF
>TRBV23-1|TRBJ2-5
CASSQSPRGETQYF
>TRBV9|TRBJ2-5
CASSVGRGGARETQYF
>TRBV5-6|TRBJ2-3
CASSLRRADTDTQYF
>TRBV14|TRBJ1-2
CASSQGGQGLFGYTF
>TRBV19|TRBJ2-2
CASSISRNTGELFF
>TRBV28|TRBJ1-1
CASSRAGTNTEAFF
>TRBV19|TRBJ1-5
CASSTDLDRGDQPQHF
>TRBV4-2|TRBJ2-7
CASSQDMAVSSYEQYF
>TRBV4-3|TRBJ1-2
CASSSRGQTRYGYTF
>TRBV28|TRBJ2-7
CASSHNQGVDYEQYF
>TRBV7-3|TRBJ2-1
CASSVDWTSGYNEQFF
>TRBV4-3|TRBJ2-5
CASSQDRASGGPETQYF
>TRBV6-5|TRBJ2-1
CASSYSWTGANEQFF
>TRBV4-3|TRBJ1-6
CASSQVKDSLSSYNSPLHF
>TRBV14|TRBJ2-5
CASSPIRTGRETQYF
>TRBV28|TRBJ1-1
CACHQGPRTEAFF
>TRBV18|TRBJ1-1
CASSGAGREAFF
>TRBV15|TRBJ2-1
CATSREVGPYEQFF
>TRBV6-1|TRBJ1-2
CASSRSSYGYTF
>TRBV5-1|TRBJ2-2
CASSYGTGKAGELFF
>TRBV30|TRBJ1-5
CAWSLGQGRNF